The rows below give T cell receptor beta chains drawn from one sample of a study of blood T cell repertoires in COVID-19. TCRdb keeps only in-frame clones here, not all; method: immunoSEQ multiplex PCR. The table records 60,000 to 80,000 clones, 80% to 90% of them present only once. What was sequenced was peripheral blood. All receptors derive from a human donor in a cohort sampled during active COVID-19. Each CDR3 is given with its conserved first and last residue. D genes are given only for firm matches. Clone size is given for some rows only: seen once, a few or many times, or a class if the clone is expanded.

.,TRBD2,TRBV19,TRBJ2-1,CASSVGLAGGTRSYNEQFF,TGTGCCAGTAGTGTCGGACTAGCGGGAGGGACTCGCTCCTACAATGAGCAGTTCTTC
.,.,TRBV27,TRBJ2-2,CASRPRQSTGELFF,TGTGCCAGCAGGCCCAGGCAGAGCACCGGGGAGCTGTTTTTT
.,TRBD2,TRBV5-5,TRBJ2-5,CASSRTSGGTQETQYF,TGTGCCAGCAGCAGAACTAGCGGGGGGACCCAAGAGACCCAGTACTTC
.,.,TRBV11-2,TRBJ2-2,CASSLTNTGELFF,TGTGCCAGCAGCTTAACAAACACCGGGGAGCTGTTTTTT
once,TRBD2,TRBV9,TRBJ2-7,CASSLTTSGGAGNEQYF,TGTGCCAGCAGCCTAACGACTAGCGGGGGGGCCGGGAACGAGCAGTACTTC
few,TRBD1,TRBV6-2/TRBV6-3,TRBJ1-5,CASSYDRAGQPQHF,TGTGCCAGCAGTTACGACAGGGCTGGTCAGCCCCAGCATTTT
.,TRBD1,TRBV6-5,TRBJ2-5,CASSKGQSGTQYF,TGTGCCAGCAGTAAGGGACAGTCAGGGACCCAGTACTTC
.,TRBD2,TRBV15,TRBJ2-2,CATSTGWGLGSGELFF,TGTGCCACCAGCACAGGCTGGGGACTAGGATCCGGGGAGCTGTTTTTT
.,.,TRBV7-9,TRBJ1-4,CASSSGLLGEKLFF,TGTGCCAGCAGCTCTGGTTTACTCGGTGAAAAACTGTTTTTT
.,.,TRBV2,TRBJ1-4,CASDQGTNEKLFF,TGTGCCAGCGATCAGGGAACTAATGAAAAACTGTTTTTT
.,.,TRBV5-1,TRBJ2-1,CASSPVAVTTNEQFF,TGCGCCAGCAGCCCAGTAGCGGTGACTACAAATGAGCAGTTCTTC
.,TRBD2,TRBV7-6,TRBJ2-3,CASSLVGLAGDTQYF,TGTGCCAGCAGCTTAGTCGGACTAGCGGGAGATACGCAGTATTTT
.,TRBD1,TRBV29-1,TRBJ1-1,CSVRDRVKNTEAFF,TGCAGCGTGCGGGACAGGGTAAAGAACACTGAAGCTTTCTTT
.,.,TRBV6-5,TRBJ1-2,CASSYEGVSSYGYTF,TGTGCCAGCAGTTACGAGGGGGTATCATCCTATGGCTACACCTTC
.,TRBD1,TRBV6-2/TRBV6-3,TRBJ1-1,CASSKRDGQGGTEAFF,TGTGCCAGCAGCAAACGAGACGGACAGGGAGGCACTGAAGCTTTCTTT
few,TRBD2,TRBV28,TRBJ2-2,CASGEGLAGRTGELFF,TGTGCCAGTGGAGAGGGACTAGCGGGAAGGACCGGGGAGCTGTTTTTT
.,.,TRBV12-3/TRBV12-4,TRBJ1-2,CASSLVPVYGYTF,TGTGCCAGCAGTTTAGTACCGGTCTATGGCTACACCTTC
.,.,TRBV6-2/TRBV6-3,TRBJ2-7,CASSSPRTASHEQYF,TGTGCCAGCAGTTCCCCCCGGACGGCTAGCCACGAGCAGTACTTC
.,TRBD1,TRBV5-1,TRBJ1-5,CASSRTGDSNQPQHF,TGCGCCAGCAGCCGGACAGGGGATAGCAATCAGCCCCAGCATTTT
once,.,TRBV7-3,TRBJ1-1,CASSSYRGTEAFF,TGTGCCAGCAGCTCCTACCGGGGGACTGAAGCTTTCTTT
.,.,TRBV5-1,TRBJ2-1,CASSFGNRDEQFF,TGCGCCAGCAGCTTCGGGAACAGGGATGAGCAGTTCTTC
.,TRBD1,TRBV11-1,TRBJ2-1,CASSADRSNEQFF,TGTGCCAGCAGCGCGGACAGGAGCAATGAGCAGTTCTTC
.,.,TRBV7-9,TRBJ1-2,CASSLERLGRGYTF,TGTGCCAGCAGCTTGGAACGACTGGGGAGAGGCTACACCTTC
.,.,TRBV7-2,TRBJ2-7,CASRLGAGVYEQYF,TGTGCCAGCCGTCTGGGGGCAGGGGTCTACGAGCAGTACTTC
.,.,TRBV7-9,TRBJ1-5,CASSSGGQGHQPQHF,TGTGCCAGCAGCTCCGGGGGGCAGGGCCATCAGCCCCAGCATTTT
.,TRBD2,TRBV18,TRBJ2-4,CASSRASGISAKNIQYF,TGTGCCAGCTCACGTGCTAGCGGGATCTCTGCCAAAAACATTCAGTACTTC
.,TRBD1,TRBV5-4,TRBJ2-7,CASSFDRALEQYF,TGTGCCAGCAGCTTTGACAGGGCCTTGGAGCAGTACTTC
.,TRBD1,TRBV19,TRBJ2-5,CASRSGGSETQYF,TGTGCCAGTAGATCAGGGGGTTCGGAGACCCAGTACTTC
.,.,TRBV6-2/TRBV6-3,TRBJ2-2,CASSYRGLNTGELFF,TGTGCCAGCAGTTACAGGGGACTGAACACCGGGGAGCTGTTTTTT
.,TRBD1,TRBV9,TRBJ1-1,CASSWGQGTNTEAFF,TGTGCCAGCAGCTGGGGACAGGGAACGAACACTGAAGCTTTCTTT
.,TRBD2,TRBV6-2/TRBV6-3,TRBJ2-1,CASSSHKRGSRSYNEQFF,TGTGCCAGCAGTTCCCACAAGCGGGGGTCTCGCTCCTACAATGAGCAGTTCTTC
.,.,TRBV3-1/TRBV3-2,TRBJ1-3,CASSQDRRGGSGNTIYF,TGTGCCAGCAGCCAAGACCGCAGGGGCGGTTCTGGAAACACCATATATTTT
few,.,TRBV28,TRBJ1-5,CASRVGSQPQHF,TGTGCCAGCAGGGTTGGTAGTCAGCCCCAGCATTTT
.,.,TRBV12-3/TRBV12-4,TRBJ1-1,CASSFRVDTEAFF,TGTGCCAGCAGTTTCAGGGTGGACACTGAAGCTTTCTTT
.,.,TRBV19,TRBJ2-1,CASNPTHTLNNEQFF,TGTGCCAGTAACCCGACACATACTCTCAACAATGAGCAGTTCTTC
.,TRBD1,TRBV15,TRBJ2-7,CATSRDRIGTGESYEQYF,TGTGCCACCAGCAGAGATCGGATTGGGACAGGGGAATCCTACGAGCAGTACTTC
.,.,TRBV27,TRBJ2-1,CASSPRAGLSYNEQFF,TGTGCCAGCAGTCCCCGGGCAGGGTTATCCTACAATGAGCAGTTCTTC
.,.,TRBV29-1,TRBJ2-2,CSVGQGELFF,TGCAGCGTTGGACAGGGGGAGCTGTTTTTT
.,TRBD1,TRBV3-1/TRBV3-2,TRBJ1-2,CASSSGTGLLGDYGYTF,TGTGCCAGCAGCTCCGGGACAGGGTTGTTAGGGGACTATGGCTACACCTTC
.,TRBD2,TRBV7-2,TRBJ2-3,CASSGRVGGSTDTQYF,TGTGCCAGCAGCGGGAGGGTGGGCGGAAGCACAGATACGCAGTATTTT
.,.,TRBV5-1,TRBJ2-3,CASSAWTDQGTQYF,TGCGCCAGCAGCGCATGGACCGATCAGGGCACGCAGTATTTT